The source of this TCR beta chain is a study of T cell repertoires in cytomegalovirus infection. Study-level points and caveats: HLA-C-restricted CMV clonotypes gave the most frequent clonotype in two of eight donors.

CDR3 length equals 15 residues. Per the germline V gene, CDR1 is SEHNR and CDR2 is FQNEAQ (reference sequence). Trimming removed 10 bases from V and 4 bases from J; junction bases left unmatched: 10. About this clonotype: Its antigen is not known.

TCRdb re-called the reads with MiXCR, one entry per CDR3 protein. The repertoire holds 200,000 to 300,000 distinct CDR3 sequences, with roughly 9.1% as singletons. Sequencing input: PBMCs. This chain links TRBV7-9 with TRBJ2-3, with 11 bases fitting TRBD2. The source of this sequence is a human donor in good health (CMV status not recorded). Some clones in this sample may be carry-over from other donors' samples. This CDR3 reads CATLAGGAAPDTQYF. CDR3 DNA sequence: TGTGCCACGCTAGCGGGAGGTGCGGCACCAGATACGCAGTATTTT.